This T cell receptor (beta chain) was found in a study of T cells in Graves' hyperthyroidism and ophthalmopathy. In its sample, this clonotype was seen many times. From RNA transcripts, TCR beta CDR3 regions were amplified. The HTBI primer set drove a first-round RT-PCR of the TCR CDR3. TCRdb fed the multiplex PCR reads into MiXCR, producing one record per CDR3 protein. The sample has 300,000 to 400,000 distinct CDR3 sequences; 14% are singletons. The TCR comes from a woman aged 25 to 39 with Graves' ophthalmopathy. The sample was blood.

The DNA for the CDR3 is TGTGCCAGCAGCCCCCCAGGGACATCTGGGGCCAACGTCCTGACTTTC. It codes for CASSPPGTSGANVLTF. V is TRBV9 and J is TRBJ2-6, with D perhaps TRBD1 (6 bases). There are 16 residues in the CDR3. The germline V and J ends were trimmed by 4 bases and 1 base, with 12 bases remaining between them. The germline CDR1 and CDR2 sequences are SGDLS and YYNGEE.